This T cell receptor beta chain was recorded in a study of blood T cell repertoires in COVID-19 (TCRdb year 2020). Background on the whole study: The collaborator samples originated in the United States, Italy and Spain and spanned the acute and convalescent phases of COVID-19. Where HLA class I and class II types were available, the types were taken from metadata supplied by the sample provider, not from assay-based typing. Subjects who had been exposed to COVID-19, were actively infected with it, or had recovered from it provided the deeply sampled blood TCRbeta repertoires that made up the dataset. The repertoires were released in a freely available public database intended as a resource for research on the immune response to SARS-CoV-2. Nearly every sample came with metadata listing a de-identified subject ID, COVID-19 status, age in years and sex. The material from the prospective study consisted of cDNA or gDNA derived from T cells, B-cell-depleted T cells, or PBMCs. The samples were drawn from the first 160 participants of the ongoing ImmuneRACE study and from 1,254 subjects provided by 6 global collaborators. The study at large found these results: The quantity of clinical and demographic metadata differed by source and by participant and was supplied without curation.

TCRbeta CDR3 regions were amplified from genomic DNA by means of the immunoSEQ Assay, a bias-controlled multiplex PCR. The study's own analysis went as follows. The number of nucleated cells in each sample was estimated from the amplification of reference gene primers within the assay. To quantify the absolute abundance of each unique TCRbeta CDR3 rearrangement, sequence reads were collapsed and filtered. For each sample, productive Simpson clonality was calculated by taking the square root of Simpson's diversity index across productive rearrangements. TCRdb retrieved this table from immuneACCESS and kept in-frame rearrangements only. Not all clones are present; in checked studies, unresolved V genes account for under half, and no reason is known for the remainder. That table furnishes V, J and clone size, whereas the DNA furnished D and trimming. This sample comprises some 100,000 clones, 75% to 85% of them detected only once. The ten largest clones represent approximately 13% of the sample.

Whole blood was collected in K2EDTA tubes by collaborating institutions according to the institutions' own protocols. For TCRbeta analysis, collaborators shipped samples in one of three forms: frozen whole blood, isolated PBMCs, or DNA extracted from either of those sample types. This clone has only one observation. The antigen it recognizes is unknown. No quality values exist for individual bases; no much larger clone is one base distant. The CDR3, cysteine through phenylalanine, is 14 amino acids long. Kept here is only the CDR3 DNA, which spans 42 bases and is read in frame from base 1. Between the V and J ends, shortened by 5 bases and 0 bases respectively, the junction contains 10 bases. CDR1 and CDR2 (MNHEY, SMNVEV) derive from the germline V gene (reference sequence).

Input material: peripheral blood. This sequence originates from a human donor in a cohort sampled during active COVID-19. Recombination connected TRBV27 to TRBJ1-2; D gene: possibly TRBD1, on 6 matching bases. The sequenced DNA is TGTGCCAGCAGTCGGACAGTGGCTAACTATGGCTACACCTTC. Its protein is CASSRTVANYGYTF.